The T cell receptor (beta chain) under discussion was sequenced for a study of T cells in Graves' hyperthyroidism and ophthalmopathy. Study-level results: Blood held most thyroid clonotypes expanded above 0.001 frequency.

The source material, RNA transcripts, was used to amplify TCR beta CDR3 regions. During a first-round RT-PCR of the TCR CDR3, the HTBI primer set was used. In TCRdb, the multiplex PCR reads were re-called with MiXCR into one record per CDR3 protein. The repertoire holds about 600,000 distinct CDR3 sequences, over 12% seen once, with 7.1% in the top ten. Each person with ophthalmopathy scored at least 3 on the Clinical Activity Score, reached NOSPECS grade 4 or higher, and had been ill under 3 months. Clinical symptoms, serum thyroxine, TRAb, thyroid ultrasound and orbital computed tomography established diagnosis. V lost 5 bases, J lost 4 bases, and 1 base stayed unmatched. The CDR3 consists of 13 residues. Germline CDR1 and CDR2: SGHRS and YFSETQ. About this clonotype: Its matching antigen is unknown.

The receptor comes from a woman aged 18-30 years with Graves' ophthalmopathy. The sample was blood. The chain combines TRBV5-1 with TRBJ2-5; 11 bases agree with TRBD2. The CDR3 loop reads CASRLAGVETQYF. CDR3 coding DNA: TGCGCCAGCAGACTAGCGGGAGTAGAGACCCAGTACTTC.